These 6 T cell receptor beta chains came from one sample sequenced in a study of identical twins. TCRdb re-analysed the 5' RACE reads in MiXCR, keeping a single row per CDR3 protein. The sample carries around 340,000 distinct CDR3 sequences, 10% to 15% recorded once. These data were likewise used in another study, on yellow fever vaccine responses in identical twins.

The sequenced sample consisted of CD8+ T cells sorted from blood. The receptors derive from a young woman in good health.

Concerning this clonotype: Just one base apart from a much larger clone, this may be a read error. The V gene is TRBV20-1, the J gene TRBJ1-1, with D maybe TRBD1 (5 bases). The germline CDR1 and CDR2 sequences are DFQATT and SNEGSKA (reference sequence). The CDR3 covers 14 residues. Trimming stripped 3 bases from V and 3 bases from J, with 14 bases between. CDR3 DNA: TGCAGTGCTAGGATAGATGGGGGTGACACTGAAGCTTTCTTT. As protein: CSARIDGGDTEAFF.

This clonotype was seen only a few times. V and J are TRBV9 and TRBJ2-1; possibly TRBD2 for D (5 bases). Germline CDR1 reads SGDLS; CDR2 reads YYNGEE. The ends were cut back, 4 bases at V and 8 bases at J, with 19 bases in the middle. This CDR3 has 15 residues. In nucleotides, the CDR3 is TGTGCCAGCAGCCCCCGGGAAGAAGCCCTAGATGAGCAGTTCTTC. Translated, it gives CASSPREEALDEQFF. Based on the CDR3 plus reference TRBV9 and TRBJ2-1, the full variable domain is DSGVTQTPKHLITATGQRVTLRCSPRSGDLSVYWYQQSLDQGLQFLIQYYNGEERAKGNILERFSAQQFPDLHSELNLSSLELGDSALYFCASSPREEALDEQFFGPGTRLTVL.

The chain is built from TRBV6-5 and TRBJ2-7; no reliable D call. The CDR3 is made up of 14 amino acids. V lost 3 bases to trimming and J lost 6 bases, with 15 bases between them. From germline, CDR1 is MNHEY and CDR2 SVGAGI. CDR3 coding DNA: TGTGCCAGCAGTTATTCAATGGGCCTCGGCGAGCAGTACTTC. Its translation is CASSYSMGLGEQYF.

This rearrangement joins TRBV2 to TRBJ1-5; 12 bases line up with TRBD1. CDR3 size: 15 residues. Germline lookup yields CDR1 SNHLY and CDR2 FYNNEI. J gave up 6 bases and V 4 bases, and 4 bases lay outside the gene matches. CDR3 nucleotides: TGTGCCAGCAGTGCCGGGACAGGGGGCCTTCAGCCCCAGCATTTT. It codes for CASSAGTGGLQPQHF.

The chain carries TRBV7-8 and TRBJ2-1; TRBD1 or TRBD2 may be the D gene (6 bases each). This CDR3 has 15 amino acids. Germline lookup yields CDR1 SGHVS and CDR2 FQNEAQ. The V gene lost 2 bases and the J gene lost 9 bases, with 17 bases spanning the gap. For the CDR3, the DNA is TGTGCCAGCAGCTTAATTGCATCGGGGGCGGGTGAGCAGTTCTTC. Amino acid sequence: CASSLIASGAGEQFF.

The rearrangement joins TRBV11-2 to TRBJ2-3, with 12 bases identical to TRBD2. The J segment lost 0 bases and the V segment lost 5 bases, leaving 9 bases of the junction unmatched. Germline CDR1 is SGHAT and CDR2 is FQNNGV. The CDR3 runs 18 residues. The DNA for the CDR3 is TGTGCCAGCAGCCAACCTAGCGGGGGGGGATCTAGCACAGATACGCAGTATTTT. Translating it yields CASSQPSGGGSSTDTQYF.